This record covers a single TCR beta chain. Antigen: not known. The CDR3 length is 10 residues. Germline lookup yields CDR1 GTSNPN and CDR2 SVGIG (reference sequence). The V end was cut by 0 bases, the J end by 7 bases, with 3 bases between. Profiled with immunoSEQ multiplex PCR; TCRdb holds only in-frame clones, not every one. Counted here are some 130,000 clones, roughly 90% occurring once; the ten biggest clones make up about 3.2%. The entry originates in a study of T cell responses to AZD1222 COVID-19 vaccine. Study outcomes and limitations: Reportedly, close to half of spike-specific TCRs are directed against unmutated variant regions.

This chain uses TRBV30 with TRBJ1-1, with no clear D. The clonotype was recovered from an adult in good health. The input for sequencing was peripheral blood, taken on day 0 of AZD1222 vaccination. CDR3 loop: CAWSVVEAFF. The CDR3 nucleotides are TGTGCCTGGAGTGTTGTTGAAGCTTTCTTT.